One sample yielded the 28 T cell receptor beta chains listed below, sequenced in a study of metastatic and nonmetastatic thyroid tumors. Using MiXCR, TCRdb reanalyzed the PCR reads. The table lists some 30,000 clones, about 19% of them singletons. Each patient came to thyroid surgery without any prior treatment (of any kind). The sequenced sample consisted of blood. These receptors all stem from a female donor with papillary thyroid cancer or a benign thyroid nodule (not recorded which). Some clones in this sample may be carry-over from other donors' samples.

This chain joins TRBV20-1 and TRBJ2-3, with unresolved D. V was trimmed by 3 bases and J by 4 bases, leaving 8 bases between them. The CDR3 covers 12 residues. CDR1 DFQATT and CDR2 SNEGSKA come from the germline V gene (reference sequence). CDR3 in amino acids: CSASGSSDTQYF. CDR3 nucleotides: TGCAGTGCTAGCGGATCGTCAGATACGCAGTATTTT.

The table lists this clone with many counts. The junction departs from the called germline gene at one end, perhaps through a read error. This rearrangement joins TRBV5-5 to TRBJ2-2, with D tentatively TRBD1 or TRBD2 (5 bases each). The CDR3 length is 15 residues. Germline V gene lookup returns CDR1 SGHKS and CDR2 YYEKEE (reference sequence). This CDR3 reads CANSLGDANTGELFF. The CDR3, as DNA: TGTGCCAACAGCTTGGGGGACGCCAACACCGGGGAGCTGTTTTTT.

This clone came up many times. Other DNA sequences in this specimen translate into the identical CDR3. This chain joins TRBV20-1 and TRBJ1-3; no firm D call. This CDR3 contains 14 residues. In germline, CDR1 is DFQATT, CDR2 SNEGSKA (reference sequence). CDR3 DNA: TGCAGCTGCTGGAGAAAAGGGTTTGGGAACACCATATATTTT. Amino acid sequence: CSCWRKGFGNTIYF.

The table lists this clone with many counts. The CDR3 region is CASRTTGGPNYGYTF. In nucleotides, the CDR3 is TGCGCCAGCAGGACGACGGGGGGCCCTAACTATGGCTACACCTTC. The rearrangement links TRBV5-1 to TRBJ1-2; possibly TRBD1 for D (6 bases). The length of the CDR3 is 15 residues. The V gene's germline CDR1 is SGHRS and CDR2 YFSETQ. Trimming took off 5 bases at V and 0 bases at J, with 14 bases between the two ends.

The chain carries TRBV10-1 and TRBJ2-1; unclear D gene. The CDR3 loop spans 13 amino acids. V lost 2 bases, J lost 4 bases, and 6 bases lay in between. Germline V gives CDR1 WNHNN, CDR2 SYGVQD (reference sequence). CDR3 loop: CASSEGVYNEQFF. CDR3 nucleotide sequence: TGCGCCAGCAGTGAGGGTGTGTACAATGAGCAGTTCTTC.

The sample holds many counts of this clone. This sequence joins TRBV24-1 and TRBJ2-1; 9 bases are a match to TRBD1. Unmatched junction bases numbered 5, after V lost 4 bases and J lost 2 bases. The CDR3 totals 16 residues. The germline V gene has CDR1 KGHDR and CDR2 SFDVKD. CDR3 DNA sequence: TGTGCCACCAGTGACCCCGGGACAGGGACCTACAATGAGCAGTTCTTC. Translated: CATSDPGTGTYNEQFF.

A few counts support this clone. This chain uses TRBV6-1 with TRBJ2-1; D uncertain. The CDR3 runs to 13 residues. V was trimmed by 4 bases and J by 8 bases, leaving 12 bases between them. Per germline, CDR1 MNHNS and CDR2 SASEGT. In nucleotides, the CDR3 is TGTGCCAGCAGTGGGATACCGTACTATGAGCAGTTCTTC. Translated, it gives CASSGIPYYEQFF.

This clone has a count of ten or more. This chain connects TRBV18 to TRBJ1-2; D possibly corresponds to TRBD1 (6 bases). The CDR3 extends over 13 amino acids. The V end was cut by 2 bases, the J end by 6 bases, with 10 bases between. CDR1 is KGHSH and CDR2 is LQKENI in the germline V gene. The CDR3 DNA is TGTGCCAGCTCACCAAGGGACACCAATGGCTACACCTTC. This codes for CASSPRDTNGYTF.

The V and J genes are TRBV4-1 and TRBJ2-1; a possible D gene is TRBD2 (6 bases). Germline loops: CDR1 MGHRA, CDR2 YSYEKL. The CDR3 spans 18 residues. The V end lost 4 bases, the J end lost 0 bases, and 19 bases lay between the germline ends. CDR3 sequence: CASSPRSGDLSSYNEQFF. CDR3 in DNA: TGCGCCAGCAGCCCCCGATCGGGGGACTTGAGCTCCTACAATGAGCAGTTCTTC.

Comment on this clone: Without the conserved terminal phenylalanine or tryptophan, this CDR3 likely stems from a read error. The chain has TRBV27 and TRBJ2-7, with D possibly TRBD2 on 6 matching bases. Germline V gene lookup returns CDR1 MNHEY and CDR2 SMNVEV (reference sequence). There are 14 residues in the CDR3. Here the CDR3 reads CARSGSPRDCEQYS. For the CDR3, the DNA is TGTGCCCGCAGTGGGTCCCCCAGGGACTGCGAGCAGTACTCC.

This clone has more than one count but fewer than ten. The V and J genes are TRBV28 and TRBJ1-5; weak D call: TRBD1 (5 bases). Trimming pared 3 bases from V and 3 bases from J, leaving 12 bases between. Per the germline V gene, CDR1 is MDHEN and CDR2 is SYDVKM. The CDR3 has 15 residues. CDR3 in amino acids: CASSFSRVFNQPQHF. DNA for the CDR3: TGTGCCAGCAGTTTTTCCAGGGTTTTCAATCAGCCCCAGCATTTT. Complete variable domain (other parts from reference TRBV28 and TRBJ1-5): DVKVTQSSRYLVKRTGEKVFLECVQDMDHENMFWYRQDPGLGLRLIYFSYDVKMKEKGDIPEGYSVSREKKERFSLILESASTNQTSMYLCASSFSRVFNQPQHFGDGTRLSIL.

This clone was seen more than once but under ten times. V and J are TRBV6-1 and TRBJ1-2; no reliable D call. The germline gives CDR1 MNHNS, CDR2 SASEGT. There are 11 residues in the CDR3. Deletions cut 8 bases from V and 5 bases from J, with 9 bases between. The CDR3, as DNA: TGTGCCAGCGGCGGGCAGTATGGCTACACCTTC. This sequence encodes CASGGQYGYTF.

A single count supports this clone. This chain uses TRBV3-1 with TRBJ2-7; TRBD1 might be the D (5 bases). Germline V gene sequence: CDR1 LGHDT, CDR2 YNNKEL (reference sequence). The CDR3 runs 14 residues. V shed 4 bases and J shed 2 bases, with 12 bases lying between them. The CDR3 sequence is CASSPRQSAYEQYF. For the CDR3, the DNA is TGTGCCAGCAGCCCCCGACAGTCCGCCTACGAGCAGTACTTC.

The chain recombines TRBV6-1 with TRBJ2-2, with 7 nucleotides matching TRBD1. The length of the CDR3 is 14 residues. The germline CDR1 and CDR2 sequences are MNHNS and SASEGT. The junction had 2 bases not matched to a gene; V was cut back by 7 bases and J by 0 bases. The CDR3 loop reads CASNDRANTGELFF. The DNA of the CDR3 is TGTGCCAGCAACGACAGGGCGAACACCGGGGAGCTGTTTTTT.

This clone was detected a few times. The chain employs TRBV6-2 or TRBV6-3 and TRBJ2-5; tentative D call: TRBD2 (6 bases). Germline lookup yields CDR1 MNHEY and CDR2 SVGEGT. The CDR3 spans 14 residues. V was trimmed by 2 bases and J by 2 bases, leaving 9 bases between them. This chain's CDR3 is CASSYGTFQETQYF. DNA for the CDR3: TGTGCCAGCAGTTACGGGACTTTTCAAGAGACCCAGTACTTC.

The rearrangement uses TRBV12-3 or TRBV12-4 and TRBJ2-6; no clear D gene. The CDR3 is 19 residues long. Trimming shortened V by 3 bases and J by 0 bases, and 18 bases separated the two germline ends. DNA of the CDR3: TGTGCCAGCAGTTTTGAAGTGCTCATGACACTCTCTGGGGCCAACGTCCTGACTTTC. It is translated as CASSFEVLMTLSGANVLTF.

This clone was seen many times. The identical CDR3 is also encoded by other nucleotide sequences in the sample. The chain links TRBV5-6 to TRBJ1-2, with no clear D. V lost 0 bases, J lost 6 bases, and 12 bases lay in between. In germline, CDR1 is SGHDT, CDR2 YYEEEE. The CDR3 sequence is 14 residues long. CDR3: CASSLVEAAHGYTF. The DNA for the CDR3 is TGTGCCAGCAGCTTGGTGGAGGCCGCGCATGGCTACACCTTC.

The chain is built from TRBV9 and TRBJ2-2; 9 bases fit TRBD2. Germline CDR1 reads SGDLS; CDR2 reads YYNGEE. The trim removed 0 bases at V and 5 bases at J, leaving 8 bases unmatched. The CDR3 contains 17 residues. The CDR3 loop is CASSVGGGLAGTGELFF. The DNA of the CDR3 is TGTGCCAGCAGCGTAGGCGGCGGGCTAGCGGGAACCGGGGAGCTGTTTTTT.

In this sample, this clone turned up many times. The chain uses TRBV28 and TRBJ1-5, with D unresolved. With 7 bases removed from V and 6 bases from J, the gap between germline ends came to 22 bases. Germline CDR1 is MDHEN and CDR2 is SYDVKM. This CDR3 region has 16 residues. CDR3 loop: CASMPRWTLNGQPQHF. DNA of the CDR3: TGTGCCAGCATGCCCAGGTGGACCCTCAATGGTCAGCCCCAGCATTTT.

This clone showed up many times. The chain recombines TRBV19 with TRBJ2-7, with 10 bases lining up with TRBD2. CDR1 LNHDA and CDR2 SQIVND come from the germline V gene (reference sequence). This CDR3 spans 17 amino acids. The ends lost 3 bases at V and 6 bases at J; junction bases unmatched: 14. CDR3 residues: CASSISAGGPTVSEQYF. Here the CDR3 DNA reads TGTGCCAGTAGTATCTCAGCGGGAGGGCCTACTGTCTCCGAGCAGTACTTC.

The chain joins TRBV12-3 or TRBV12-4 to TRBJ1-2; 9 bases are shared with TRBD1. V dropped 7 bases and J dropped 5; count of bases not matched to a gene: 5. The CDR3 extends over 13 amino acids. In nucleotides, the CDR3 is TGTGCCAGCACCTTTGGGACAGGGTATGGCTACACCTTC. Its protein is CASTFGTGYGYTF.

This clone was seen only a few times. The chain is built from TRBV28 and TRBJ2-3; 15 nucleotides align to TRBD2. The CDR3 is made up of 17 amino acids. Germline trimming cut 5 bases from V and 5 bases from J; bases unmatched to any gene: 8. Germline CDR1 and CDR2: MDHEN and SYDVKM. In nucleotides, the CDR3 is TGTGCCAGCAGTCCCTACGGACTAGCGGGGGGGCAAGATACGCAGTATTTT. Encoded protein: CASSPYGLAGGQDTQYF.

This clone came up many times. The chain uses TRBV12-3 or TRBV12-4 and TRBJ1-1; D gene uncertain. V dropped 0 bases and J dropped 7 bases, with 9 bases sitting between them. The CDR3 consists of 13 residues. CDR3 nucleotides: TGTGCCAGCAGTTTAGCGGCAGAGTTTGAAGCTTTCTTT. Translating gives CASSLAAEFEAFF.

The V call is TRBV27, the J call TRBJ2-7; 14 bases line up with TRBD2. The V and J ends lost 4 bases and 4 bases, in that order; junction bases with no gene match: 9. The CDR3 is 17 amino acids. Germline V CDR1 and CDR2: MNHEY, SMNVEV (reference sequence). The CDR3 sequence is CASSSRDGLAGGYEQYF. CDR3 DNA sequence: TGTGCCAGCAGTTCCCGGGACGGACTAGCGGGGGGTTACGAGCAGTACTTC.

This clone showed up just a few times. This chain uses TRBV6-1 with TRBJ2-2, with a tentative D call TRBD2 (5 bases). V lost 9 bases to trimming and J lost 0 bases, with 8 bases between them. Per germline, CDR1 MNHNS and CDR2 SASEGT. This CDR3 region has 13 residues. The DNA of the CDR3 is TGTGCCAGTGCCGGGACGAACACCGGGGAGCTGTTTTTT. This translates into CASAGTNTGELFF.

This clone was detected a few times. A much larger clone lies a single base off, so this may be a read error. The V call is TRBV27, the J call TRBJ2-1; D ambiguous. CDR1 MNHEY and CDR2 SMNVEV come from the germline V gene (reference sequence). CDR3 size: 13 residues. The germline V and J ends were trimmed by 2 bases and 6 bases, with 8 bases remaining between them. CDR3 nucleotides: TGTGCCAGCAGTTTAACTGGAACCAATGAGCAGTTCTTC. Residues: CASSLTGTNEQFF.

This clone was counted many times. The chain has TRBV7-9 and TRBJ2-3; unclear D gene. The CDR3 consists of 14 residues. V lost 0 bases to trimming and J lost 2 bases, with 6 bases between them. The germline gives CDR1 SEHNR, CDR2 FQNEAQ (reference sequence). CDR3 DNA sequence: TGTGCCAGCAGCTTAGCTCTATCCACAGATACGCAGTATTTT. Its translation: CASSLALSTDTQYF.

This clone occurred a few times. The genes are TRBV6-1 and TRBJ2-2; the D gene is possibly TRBD1 (6 bases). Germline V gene sequence: CDR1 MNHNS, CDR2 SASEGT. Trimming took off 6 bases at V and 3 bases at J, with 20 bases between the two ends. The CDR3 totals 17 residues. CDR3 sequence reads: CASRLRGQIKDTGELFF. The CDR3 bases are TGTGCCAGCAGGCTGCGAGGACAGATTAAGGACACCGGGGAGCTGTTTTTT.